These T cell receptor beta chains were read from a single sample in a study of blood T cell repertoires in COVID-19. This table comes from immunoSEQ multiplex PCR, and its TCRdb copy is limited to in-frame clones, with some not included. The data show roughly 100,000 clones, almost 80% seen once. Sequenced input: peripheral blood. These receptors were taken from a man in his 60s with active or convalescent COVID-19. CDR3s include the opening cysteine and the closing phenylalanine or tryptophan. Each record gives: D gene, clone size, J gene, V gene, CDR3 DNA, CDR3 protein. The D gene is left open where the match is weak. A row's size may be missing; if present it is once, few, many or a size class.

- | - | TRBJ1-1 | TRBV12-3/TRBV12-4 | TGTGCCAGCAGCTCACGAACATATGAAGCTTTCTTT | CASSSRTYEAFF
TRBD1 | - | TRBJ1-1 | TRBV11-2 | TGTGCCAGCAGCTTAGAAGGACAGGGGGTAGCTGAAGCTTTCTTT | CASSLEGQGVAEAFF
- | - | TRBJ2-3 | TRBV7-9 | TGTGCCAGCAGCTTAATCTCTGATACGCAGTATTTT | CASSLISDTQYF
TRBD1 | - | TRBJ1-4 | TRBV6-5 | TGTGCCAGCACGGGACAGCCTAATGAAAAACTGTTTTTT | CASTGQPNEKLFF
- | - | TRBJ1-2 | TRBV10-3 | TGTGCCATCTCACCCCAGGATCGTTCTGGCTACACCTTC | CAISPQDRSGYTF
TRBD2 | - | TRBJ2-5 | TRBV27 | TGTGCCAGCACGGGAGGAGCGGGAGGGCCGCTGGAGACCCAGTACTTC | CASTGGAGGPLETQYF
TRBD2 | - | TRBJ2-7 | TRBV27 | TGTGCCAGCAGGAAACTAGCGACAACGTACGAGCAGTACTTC | CASRKLATTYEQYF
- | - | TRBJ2-3 | TRBV15 | TGTGCCACCAGCAGAGATCTGGGGCCTAGCACAGATACGCAGTATTTT | CATSRDLGPSTDTQYF
- | - | TRBJ2-5 | TRBV24-1 | TGTGCCACCAGTGATTTGATTAGCGTGGAGACCCAGTACTTC | CATSDLISVETQYF
- | few | TRBJ1-2 | TRBV11-2 | TGTGCCAGCAGACCACTAGCCGGGGGGTATCGGGATGGCTACACCTTC | CASRPLAGGYRDGYTF
- | - | TRBJ1-1 | TRBV18 | TGTGCCAGCTCACCAGGACTCATGAACACTGAAGCTTTCTTT | CASSPGLMNTEAFF
- | - | TRBJ1-6 | TRBV27 | TGTGCCAGCAGTTTTCAGGGGCATTCACCCCTCCACTTT | CASSFQGHSPLHF
TRBD1 | once | TRBJ1-4 | TRBV6-1 | TGTGCCAGCAGTGAACAGGGACAGGGGTTTGAAAAACTGTTTTTT | CASSEQGQGFEKLFF
- | few | TRBJ2-2 | TRBV20-1 | TGCAGTGCTAGTGTCTACCCGGGTGGCGGGGAGCTGTTTTTT | CSASVYPGGGELFF
- | - | TRBJ1-2 | TRBV7-2 | TGTGCCAGCAGCCACAGGGTGGGGGGCTACACCTTC | CASSHRVGGYTF
- | - | TRBJ1-1 | TRBV27 | TGTGCCAGCAGTTTATCAAGGGGGTTGGCTGAAGCTTTCTTT | CASSLSRGLAEAFF
TRBD1 | - | TRBJ1-1 | TRBV28 | TGTGCCAGCAGTTCCGGGACAGCGAACACTGAAGCTTTCTTT | CASSSGTANTEAFF
TRBD1 | - | TRBJ1-4 | TRBV7-2 | TGTGCCAGCAGCCCGACGGGACAGACTAATGAAAAACTGTTTTTT | CASSPTGQTNEKLFF
TRBD2 | - | TRBJ2-2 | TRBV18 | TGTGCCAGCTCACCGACTAGCGGGAACACCGGGGAGCTGTTTTTT | CASSPTSGNTGELFF
- | - | TRBJ1-5 | TRBV2 | TGTGCCAGCAGGTGGGAGAGAAATCAGCCCCAGCATTTT | CASRWERNQPQHF
TRBD1 | - | TRBJ2-6 | TRBV19 | TGTGCCAGTAGTATGATTATACCCGGGACAGGGGTAGCTGGGGCCAACGTCCTGACTTTC | CASSMIIPGTGVAGANVLTF
TRBD2 | - | TRBJ2-1 | TRBV15 | TGTGCCACCAGCAGCCTAGCGGGGTACAATGAGCAGTTCTTC | CATSSLAGYNEQFF
- | - | TRBJ1-4 | TRBV7-8 | TGTGCCAGCAGCCAGGGACACAGAAATGAAAAACTGTTTTTT | CASSQGHRNEKLFF
- | - | TRBJ1-6 | TRBV5-1 | TGCGCCAGCAGCTTGGTGTCAGGTCGCCGAGGGAATTCACCCCTCCACTTT | CASSLVSGRRGNSPLHF
- | - | TRBJ2-7 | TRBV4-1 | TGCGCCAGCAGCCAAGATCAGGCTAGCTGGTTGAAGCAGTACTTC | CASSQDQASWLKQYF
TRBD1 | - | TRBJ1-4 | TRBV29-1 | TGCAGCGTGACAGGGATCGCAACTAATGAAAAACTGTTTTTT | CSVTGIATNEKLFF
- | once | TRBJ1-4 | TRBV9 | TGTGCCAGCAGCTTTAATGGACAGCCAACTAATGAAAAACTGTTTTTT | CASSFNGQPTNEKLFF
- | - | TRBJ2-6 | TRBV5-1 | TGCGCCAGCAGCTCGAGACAGCCCTCTGGGGCCAACGTCCTGACTTTC | CASSSRQPSGANVLTF
TRBD1 | - | TRBJ2-3 | TRBV11-1 | TGTGCCAGCAGCTTGGGACAGATTCTTTCCACAGATACGCAGTATTTT | CASSLGQILSTDTQYF
- | - | TRBJ2-3 | TRBV19 | TGTGCCAGTAGTATCGTGGGACTCACAGATACGCAGTATTTT | CASSIVGLTDTQYF
TRBD1 | - | TRBJ2-7 | TRBV11-3 | TGTGCCAGCAGCCCAGGGACAGGGTCCCCCGACGAGCAGTACTTC | CASSPGTGSPDEQYF
- | few | TRBJ1-2 | TRBV27 | TGTGCCAGCAGTTTATCGGAGGGTAATAGTTTCTATGGCTACACCTTC | CASSLSEGNSFYGYTF
- | - | TRBJ2-1 | TRBV7-8 | TGTGCCAGCAGCCTAGAGATACAGGTCTACAATGAGCAGTTCTTC | CASSLEIQVYNEQFF
TRBD2 | - | TRBJ2-1 | TRBV7-3 | TGTGCCAGCAGCTTTAAAACTAGCGGGAGCAATGAGCAGTTCTTC | CASSFKTSGSNEQFF
TRBD2 | - | TRBJ2-7 | TRBV24-1 | TGTGCCACCAGTGAGGGGACTAGCGGGAGGTACGAGCAGTACTTC | CATSEGTSGRYEQYF
- | - | TRBJ2-7 | TRBV18 | TGTGCCAGCTCACAACCCGGGGGAAACTACGAGCAGTACTTC | CASSQPGGNYEQYF
- | - | TRBJ1-3 | TRBV9 | TGTGCCAGCAGCGTAAACGGGGGAACCGGGAACACCATATATTTT | CASSVNGGTGNTIYF
- | - | TRBJ2-2 | TRBV12-2 | TGTGCAAGTCGCCAAGAGGTGACTAGGGGGTATACCGGGACTATTAACACCGGGGAGCTGTTTTTT | CASRQEVTRGYTGTINTGELFF
TRBD1 | many | TRBJ1-1 | TRBV29-1 | TGCAGCGTTGAGTGGCAGGGGGGCACTGAAGCTTTCTTT | CSVEWQGGTEAFF
TRBD1 | - | TRBJ1-3 | TRBV7-2 | TGTGCCAGCAGCCGGACAGGGCTCTCTGGAAACACCATATATTTT | CASSRTGLSGNTIYF
- | - | TRBJ1-5 | TRBV5-6 | TGTGCCAGCAGCTCGAAGGTGGGGGCACAGCCCCAGCATTTT | CASSSKVGAQPQHF
- | - | TRBJ1-1 | TRBV27 | TGTGCCAGCAGCTGGGCAGGTACCATGAACACTGAAGCTTTCTTT | CASSWAGTMNTEAFF
- | - | TRBJ2-5 | TRBV3-1/TRBV3-2 | TGTGCCAGCAGCCCCGAGGGGGGGGGCGGGTTAGAGACCCAGTACTTC | CASSPEGGGGLETQYF
- | - | TRBJ1-4 | TRBV11-3 | TGTGCCAGCAGCTCCGGGACTTTAGCAACTAATGAAAAACTGTTTTTT | CASSSGTLATNEKLFF
- | - | TRBJ2-1 | TRBV6-5 | TGTGCCAGCAGTAAGGGGGTGGGTGGGCAGTTCTTC | CASSKGVGGQFF
- | - | TRBJ1-1 | TRBV19 | TGTGCCAGTAGAGCAGGGGCAATGAACACTGAAGCTTTCTTT | CASRAGAMNTEAFF
TRBD1 | few | TRBJ2-1 | TRBV7-8 | TGTGCCAGCAGCTTAGCGGGGACAGGGGTTTACAATGAGCAGTTCTTC | CASSLAGTGVYNEQFF
- | - | TRBJ2-5 | TRBV11-2 | TGTGCCAGCAGCTTATATAGGCGCTCGGGGGAGACCCAGTACTTC | CASSLYRRSGETQYF
- | - | TRBJ2-7 | TRBV18 | TGTGCCAGCTCACCAAGGACCCAGGGGAGAAACTCCTACGAGCAGTACTTC | CASSPRTQGRNSYEQYF
- | - | TRBJ1-1 | TRBV15 | TGTGCCACCCAAGGGGGGGGCCCGAACACTGAAGCTTTCTTT | CATQGGGPNTEAFF
TRBD1 | - | TRBJ1-6 | TRBV19 | TGTGCCAGTAGCGGGACAGTCGGGGGCGGATCACCCCTCCACTTT | CASSGTVGGGSPLHF
TRBD1 | - | TRBJ1-2 | TRBV5-6 | TGTGCCAGCAGTTCGGGACAGGGGTACACTAACTATGGCTACACCTTC | CASSSGQGYTNYGYTF
TRBD1 | - | TRBJ2-3 | TRBV29-1 | TGCAGCGTTGCGCCGGGACAGGGGGCGGAAGATACGCAGTATTTT | CSVAPGQGAEDTQYF
- | - | TRBJ2-1 | TRBV6-1 | TGTGCCAGCAGTGATTTCGGTGAGCAGTTCTTC | CASSDFGEQFF
- | few | TRBJ2-2 | TRBV5-1 | TGCGCCAGCAGACGGAGGAACACCGGGGAGCTGTTTTTT | CASRRRNTGELFF